This is a list of T cell receptor beta chains from one sample in a study of blood T cells in healthy people across ages. TCRdb passed the 5' RACE reads through MiXCR, listing each CDR3 protein once. The table shows hundreds of thousands of distinct CDR3 sequences, with roughly 60% occurring only once. Sequencing used blood. These receptors all come from a man aged 30-40 years in good health. CDR3s include the opening cysteine and the closing phenylalanine or tryptophan. The D gene is left open where the match is weak. Only some rows state a clone size, as once, few, many or a class for expanded clones.

>TRBD2|TRBJ2-7|-|TRBV4-2
TGTGCCAGCAGCCAAGATTCAGCGGGAGATATCCACAATGAGCAGTACTTC
CASSQDSAGDIHNEQYF
>-|TRBJ1-6|-|TRBV20-1
TGCAGTGCCGAGGGTCGAGATTCACCCCTCCACTTT
CSAEGRDSPLHF
>-|TRBJ2-1|few|TRBV7-2
TGTGCCAGCAGCTTAGATACCGCGAGCCATGAGCAGTTCTTC
CASSLDTASHEQFF
>-|TRBJ2-7|-|TRBV13
TGTGCCAGCAGCTTATCTCTTGGCTACGAGCAGTACTTC
CASSLSLGYEQYF
>-|TRBJ1-2|-|TRBV7-2
TGTGCCAGCAGCCCCGGACAGAGTTCTTATGGCTACACCTTC
CASSPGQSSYGYTF
>-|TRBJ2-3|-|TRBV7-9
TGTTCCAGCAGCCTAGGTGGGGATACGCAGTATTTT
CSSSLGGDTQYF
>TRBD2|TRBJ2-3|-|TRBV5-5
TGTGCCAGCAGCATCGCGGGGGGGCCAGATACGCAGTATTTT
CASSIAGGPDTQYF
>-|TRBJ2-1|-|TRBV5-1
TGCGCCAGCAGCTGGGCCTCGGGCGGGGATGAGCAGTTCTTC
CASSWASGGDEQFF
>-|TRBJ1-1|-|TRBV25-1
TGTGCCAGTAACTGGGACGGCTTGAACACTGAAGCTTTCTTT
CASNWDGLNTEAFF
>-|TRBJ2-3|few|TRBV4-3
TGCGCCAGCAGCCAAAACGGGCGGGTATCCACAGATACGCAGTATTTT
CASSQNGRVSTDTQYF
>TRBD2|TRBJ2-1|once|TRBV20-1
TGCAGTGTTAGCGGGAGGCCCAATGAGCAGTTCTTC
CSVSGRPNEQFF
>-|TRBJ2-4|-|TRBV4-1
TGCGCCAGCAGCCGGGAGCTGGGGTCTGCCAAAAACATTCAGTACTTC
CASSRELGSAKNIQYF
>-|TRBJ1-2|-|TRBV7-2
TGTGCCAGCAGCTTCCGGCTACAAGGGGACTACTATGGCTACACCTTC
CASSFRLQGDYYGYTF
>-|TRBJ2-3|few|TRBV12-5
TGTGCTAGTGGTTTGGGTTTTCCGCAGTATTTT
CASGLGFPQYF
>-|TRBJ1-5|once|TRBV19
TGTGCCAGTAGTATAAGATCCGCGGGGGGTGAGCCCCAGCATTTT
CASSIRSAGGEPQHF
>-|TRBJ1-6|-|TRBV3-1
TGTGCCAGCAGCCTAAGGGACCACGGTTCACCCCTCCACTTT
CASSLRDHGSPLHF
>TRBD1|TRBJ2-5|-|TRBV10-3
TGTGCCATCAGTGGGACAGGCCAAGAGACCCAGTACTTC
CAISGTGQETQYF
>-|TRBJ2-1|few|TRBV6-2/TRBV6-3
TGTGCCAGCAGTTACGACCAACTCTACAATGAGCAGTTCTTC
CASSYDQLYNEQFF
>TRBD1|TRBJ1-2|few|TRBV29-1
TGCAGCGTTGAACACCGGGACAGGACGTTCTATGGCTACACCTTC
CSVEHRDRTFYGYTF
>-|TRBJ2-6|few|TRBV4-2
TGTGCCAGCAGCCAGGGGACCCTGCTGGGGGCCAACGTCCTGACTTTC
CASSQGTLLGANVLTF
>TRBD2|TRBJ2-7|few|TRBV7-2
TGTGCCAGCACCTTCGGCGGGAGGCGACACGAGCAGTACTTC
CASTFGGRRHEQYF
>TRBD1|TRBJ1-5|-|TRBV28
TGTGCCAGCGCGGGACAGGGGTTACAGCCCCAGCATTTT
CASAGQGLQPQHF
>-|TRBJ1-2|once|TRBV2
TGTGCCAGCCAACCCGCAGGGGACTATGGCTACACCTTC
CASQPAGDYGYTF
>-|TRBJ2-5|-|TRBV12-3/TRBV12-4
TGTGCCAGCAGTTTAGGCCCCCGGGGTCGGGAGACCCAGTACTTC
CASSLGPRGRETQYF
>-|TRBJ1-1|once|TRBV20-1
TGCAGTGCTACCCCCACGGGACGTGAAGCTTTCTTT
CSATPTGREAFF
>TRBD2|TRBJ2-7|-|TRBV20-1
TGCAGTGCTAGAGACCGCCCTAGCGGGAGTAGAAACGAGCAGTACTTC
CSARDRPSGSRNEQYF
>-|TRBJ2-1|few|TRBV12-3/TRBV12-4
TGTGCCAGCAGTTTAAGGTCGCCCCGGCTCAATGAGCAGTTCTTC
CASSLRSPRLNEQFF
>-|TRBJ2-3|-|TRBV11-2
TGTGCCAGCAGCACCCTCTGGGACGGCACAGATACGCAGTATTTT
CASSTLWDGTDTQYF
>-|TRBJ2-7|few|TRBV28
TGTGCCAGCACTTATACTGGGCCCTCCTACGAGCAGTACTTC
CASTYTGPSYEQYF